These T cell receptor beta chains were read from a single sample in a study of radiotherapy plus CTLA-4 blockade in lung cancer. The assay was immunoSEQ multiplex PCR, and TCRdb's table has in-frame clones only and misses some. The profile covers around 82,000 clones, with more than 80% appearing a single time and 0.79% taken by the ten largest. The sequenced sample was peripheral blood, obtained from a patient treated with radiotherapy plus ipilimumab. These receptor sequences come from a human donor with non-small cell lung cancer who had stable disease on radiotherapy plus ipilimumab. CDR3s include the opening cysteine and the closing phenylalanine or tryptophan. A D gene is named only where the DNA matches it firmly. Some rows have no size entry. The others give once, few or many, or a class for an expanded clone.

>TRBJ2-5|-|-|TRBV7-7
CASSPGSGETQYF
TGTGCCAGCAGCCCGGGGTCGGGGGAGACCCAGTACTTC
>TRBJ2-5|-|TRBD1|TRBV11-3
CASSENRGMRETQYF
TGTGCCAGCAGCGAGAACAGGGGGATGAGGGAGACCCAGTACTTC
>TRBJ2-2|-|TRBD2|TRBV7-3
CASSLRPAGVTGELFF
TGTGCCAGCAGCTTAAGGCCAGCGGGAGTCACCGGGGAGCTGTTTTTT
>TRBJ1-1|few|-|TRBV11-2
CASSRTTGVLGTEAFF
TGTGCCAGCAGCCGAACCACCGGGGTTCTCGGCACTGAAGCTTTCTTT
>TRBJ1-6|-|-|TRBV6-1
CASIRRGNSPLHF
TGTGCCAGCATAAGACGGGGCAATTCACCCCTCCACTTT
>TRBJ2-2|-|-|TRBV5-4
CASSLAGSNTGELFF
TGTGCCAGCAGCTTGGCGGGTTCGAACACCGGGGAGCTGTTTTTT
>TRBJ2-7|-|TRBD1|TRBV9
CASSTRGDRGTYEQYF
TGTGCCAGCAGCACCAGGGGGGACAGGGGAACCTACGAGCAGTACTTC
>TRBJ1-2|few|-|TRBV7-2
CASSPVGGYTF
TGTGCCAGCAGCCCGGTTGGAGGCTACACCTTC
>TRBJ2-5|few|TRBD1|TRBV28
CATGQGRDRETQYF
TGTGCCACCGGACAGGGGAGAGATCGAGAGACCCAGTACTTC
>TRBJ1-2|once|-|TRBV5-1
CASSQKDSLFTNYGYTF
TGCGCCAGCAGCCAGAAGGACAGCCTATTTACTAACTATGGCTACACCTTC
>TRBJ2-5|-|TRBD1|TRBV28
CASRRQGVGETQYF
TGTGCCAGCAGAAGACAGGGGGTCGGGGAGACCCAGTACTTC
>TRBJ2-5|-|-|TRBV5-4
CASSLRSRGETQYF
TGTGCCAGCAGCTTGAGGTCGAGGGGAGAGACCCAGTACTTC
>TRBJ2-3|-|-|TRBV21-1
CASRGDKTSTDTQYF
TGTGCCAGCAGGGGAGACAAAACTAGCACAGATACGCAGTATTTT
>TRBJ1-4|-|-|TRBV19
CASSIDPATTNEKLFF
TGTGCCAGTAGTATAGATCCAGCGACAACTAATGAAAAACTGTTTTTT
>TRBJ1-2|-|TRBD1|TRBV15
CATSRDLQGTDGYTF
TGTGCCACCAGCAGAGATTTACAGGGGACGGATGGCTACACCTTC
>TRBJ2-2|-|-|TRBV19
CASSPAGYAGELFF
TGTGCCAGTAGTCCCGCCGGCTATGCCGGGGAGCTGTTTTTT
>TRBJ2-7|-|TRBD2|TRBV5-1
CASSLARGLAGKLYEQYF
TGCGCCAGCAGCTTGGCCAGAGGACTAGCGGGGAAATTGTACGAGCAGTACTTC
>TRBJ2-2|-|-|TRBV19
CASRTALTGELFF
TGTGCCAGTAGGACCGCCCTTACCGGGGAGCTGTTTTTT
>TRBJ1-6|-|-|TRBV2
CASRPGSAYNSPLHF
TGTGCCAGCAGGCCCGGGAGTGCCTATAATTCACCCCTCCACTTT
>TRBJ2-7|-|TRBD1|TRBV28
CASTTGTGLRKQYF
TGTGCCAGCACAACCGGGACAGGGCTTAGGAAGCAGTACTTC
>TRBJ2-1|-|TRBD2|TRBV4-1
CASSQGSSGGSYNEQFF
TGCGCCAGCAGCCAAGGGTCTAGCGGGGGATCCTACAATGAGCAGTTCTTC
>TRBJ2-7|few|TRBD1|TRBV5-6
CASSVRQGAHEQYF
TGTGCCAGCAGCGTGAGACAGGGGGCTCACGAGCAGTACTTC
>TRBJ1-1|-|-|TRBV7-2
CASSLKGGGTEAFF
TGTGCCAGCAGCTTAAAGGGGGGCGGCACTGAAGCTTTCTTT
>TRBJ2-3|-|-|TRBV29-1
CSVGQKGTDTQYF
TGCAGCGTTGGCCAAAAAGGCACAGATACGCAGTATTTT
>TRBJ2-7|-|-|TRBV30
CAWTPPGQAGYEQYF
TGTGCCTGGACCCCACCTGGACAGGCGGGATACGAGCAGTACTTC
>TRBJ1-1|-|TRBD1|TRBV7-3
CASSLTGGEAFF
TGTGCCAGCAGCCTTACAGGGGGCGAAGCTTTCTTT
>TRBJ2-5|-|-|TRBV7-2
CASSLLVQRRETQYF
TGTGCCAGCAGCTTATTAGTCCAGCGGCGAGAGACCCAGTACTTC
>TRBJ2-1|-|-|TRBV6-6
CASSDRQAEEQFF
TGTGCCAGCAGTGACAGACAGGCAGAAGAGCAGTTCTTC
>TRBJ1-1|-|-|TRBV19
CASSLKPGPGTEAFF
TGTGCCAGTAGTCTCAAGCCGGGACCTGGGACTGAAGCTTTCTTT
>TRBJ2-5|few|-|TRBV6-1
CASSGEAGSQETQYF
TGTGCCAGCAGTGGGGAAGCGGGCTCCCAAGAGACCCAGTACTTC
>TRBJ2-7|once|-|TRBV27
CASSFNGGEQYF
TGTGCCAGCAGTTTTAATGGGGGAGAGCAGTACTTC
>TRBJ2-1|-|-|TRBV6-6
CASRIGGNQMGNEQFF
TGTGCCAGCAGGATTGGTGGGAATCAAATGGGCAATGAGCAGTTCTTC
>TRBJ2-7|-|-|TRBV28
CASSLGGSRDEQYF
TGTGCCAGCAGTTTAGGGGGTAGCAGAGATGAGCAGTACTTC
>TRBJ2-5|-|TRBD1|TRBV25-1
CASSSGGGETQYF
TGTGCCAGCAGTTCAGGGGGCGGAGAGACCCAGTACTTC
>TRBJ2-2|-|-|TRBV11-1
CASSLYTAGTGELFF
TGTGCCAGCAGCTTATATACAGCTGGCACCGGGGAGCTGTTTTTT
>TRBJ2-1|-|TRBD2|TRBV10-3
CAISERAGGFGDEQFF
TGTGCCATCAGTGAAAGGGCGGGAGGGTTTGGCGATGAGCAGTTCTTC
>TRBJ1-2|few|TRBD1|TRBV6-4
CASSSGTGVLGYTF
TGTGCCAGCAGTTCCGGGACAGGGGTCTTAGGCTACACCTTC
>TRBJ1-4|once|TRBD1|TRBV7-2
CASSSQGAVGEKLFF
TGTGCCAGCAGTTCTCAGGGGGCGGTCGGTGAAAAACTGTTTTTT
>TRBJ2-5|-|TRBD2|TRBV5-4
CASSLAGGETQYF
TGTGCCAGCAGCTTGGCCGGGGGGGAGACCCAGTACTTC
>TRBJ2-2|-|-|TRBV9
CASSVGPTNWNTGELFF
TGTGCCAGCAGCGTCGGCCCCACAAACTGGAACACCGGGGAGCTGTTTTTT
>TRBJ1-6|-|-|TRBV7-6
CASSLGASGHLNSPLHF
TGTGCCAGCAGCTTAGGAGCATCGGGACACCTTAATTCACCCCTCCACTTT
>TRBJ2-3|-|TRBD1|TRBV27
CASKWDRYTDTQYF
TGTGCCAGCAAGTGGGACAGATACACAGATACGCAGTATTTT
>TRBJ2-5|once|TRBD1|TRBV5-5
CASTLPRDRGLETQYF
TGTGCCAGCACCCTACCCCGGGACAGGGGGCTCGAGACCCAGTACTTC
>TRBJ1-1|-|TRBD1|TRBV28
CAGRQGNTEAFF
TGTGCCGGCAGACAGGGCAACACTGAAGCTTTCTTT
>TRBJ2-3|-|-|TRBV5-1
CASSLGTGTDTQYF
TGCGCCAGCAGCTTGGGGACGGGGACAGATACGCAGTATTTT
>TRBJ2-7|-|-|TRBV2
CASKPPYEQYF
TGTGCCAGCAAACCCCCCTACGAGCAGTACTTC
>TRBJ1-6|-|-|TRBV5-4
CASSLRAGHNSPLHF
TGTGCCAGCAGCTTGAGGGCAGGCCATAATTCACCCCTCCACTTT
>TRBJ1-3|-|-|TRBV6-1
CASTSPGTPIYF
TGTGCCAGCACCTCCCCCGGGACCCCCATATATTTT
>TRBJ2-3|-|-|TRBV13
CASSLSSDTQYF
TGTGCCAGCAGCTTATCGTCCGATACGCAGTATTTT
>TRBJ2-1|-|TRBD2|TRBV9
CASSVGGGSSYNEQFF
TGTGCCAGCAGCGTAGGCGGGGGGAGTTCCTACAATGAGCAGTTCTTC
>TRBJ1-1|-|TRBD1|TRBV27
CASSLLRDRGIPEAFF
TGTGCCAGCAGTTTATTACGGGACAGGGGGATCCCTGAAGCTTTCTTT
>TRBJ1-2|-|-|TRBV27
CASSSRLGGYTF
TGTGCCAGCAGTTCCCGACTGGGGGGCTACACCTTC
>TRBJ1-1|-|-|TRBV27
CASSFAGGEAFF
TGTGCCAGCAGTTTCGCGGGAGGTGAAGCTTTCTTT
>TRBJ1-4|-|-|TRBV5-1
CASSNTATNEKLFF
TGCGCCAGCAGCAATACAGCTACTAATGAAAAACTGTTTTTT
>TRBJ2-7|-|-|TRBV5-5
CASSFRPQTYEQYF
TGTGCCAGCAGCTTTCGCCCGCAAACCTACGAGCAGTACTTC
>TRBJ2-1|-|TRBD1|TRBV10-1
CASSERQGGYNEQFF
TGCGCCAGCAGTGAGAGACAGGGGGGCTACAATGAGCAGTTCTTC